This section outlines one T cell receptor (beta chain) sequence together with its context. Which cohort a participant joined came from the clinical history participants gave. The data were produced by immunoSEQ multiplex PCR, yet TCRdb's version contains in-frame clones alone and is incomplete. The repertoire consists of under 250,000 clones, with roughly 90% occurring once and the leading ten covering 3% to 4%. Germline V gives CDR1 LNHDA, CDR2 SQIVND (reference sequence). The CDR3 is 14 residues long. Trimming took off 10 bases at V and 2 bases at J, with 17 bases between the two ends. This sample is drawn from a study of blood T cell repertoires in COVID-19.

This receptor was taken from a woman aged 25 to 39 with acute COVID-19. V and J are TRBV19 and TRBJ2-5; TRBD2 is a possible D gene (7 bases). Sequencing used PBMCs or T cells enriched from blood (not recorded which). This CDR3 is CATNRGGQQETQYF. The CDR3 DNA reads as TGTGCCACTAATAGGGGGGGGCAACAAGAGACCCAGTACTTC.